Here is one T cell receptor beta chain with its context. TCRalpha and TCRbeta libraries used 5'RACE with constant-segment primers and UMIs. TCRdb processed the 5' RACE reads anew with MiXCR; each CDR3 protein has one entry. The sample shows approximately 150,000 distinct CDR3 sequences, 10% to 15% of them seen only once. These data belong to a study of T-cell memory formation after mild COVID-19. Study information: Across donors, TCR clusters were largely donor specific.

V lost 3 bases and J lost 5, with 10 bases in between. The length of the CDR3 is 13 residues. CDR1 and CDR2 (germline): KGHSH, LQKENI. The source of this sequence is a man between 18 and 35 years old who had mild COVID-19 (a few samples of this study predate the infection). Cell type and time point are not known. Sequencing was done on a sample of PBMCs or a T cell subset sorted from them (not recorded which). V and J are TRBV18 and TRBJ1-1; D gene unclear. CDR3 nucleotides: TGTGCCAGCTCACCTATGGCCGGAACTGAAGCTTTCTTT. Protein sequence: CASSPMAGTEAFF.